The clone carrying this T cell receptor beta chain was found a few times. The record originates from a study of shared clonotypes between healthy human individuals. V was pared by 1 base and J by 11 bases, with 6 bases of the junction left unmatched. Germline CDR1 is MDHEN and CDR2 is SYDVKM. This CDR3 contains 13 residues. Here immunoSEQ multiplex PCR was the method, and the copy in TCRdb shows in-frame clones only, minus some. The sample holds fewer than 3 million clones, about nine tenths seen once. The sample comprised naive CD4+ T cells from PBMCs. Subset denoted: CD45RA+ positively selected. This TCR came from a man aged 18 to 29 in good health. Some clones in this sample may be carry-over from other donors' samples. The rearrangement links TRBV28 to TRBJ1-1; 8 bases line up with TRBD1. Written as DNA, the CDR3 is TGTGCCAGCAGTTTATTCGGACAGGGAAATGCTTTCTTT. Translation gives CASSLFGQGNAFF.